This is a list of T cell receptor beta chains from one sample in a study of OX40 agonist ivuxolimab in advanced cancers. Sequencing was performed with immunoSEQ multiplex PCR; in TCRdb, only in-frame clones are kept and a portion is missing. The data hold approximately 38,000 clones, with approximately 86% observed a single time. Sequencing was performed on CD4+ or CD8+ T cells sorted from blood, taken in a trial of the OX40 agonist ivuxolimab. These receptors all stem from an adult with an advanced solid tumor such as melanoma, head and neck, liver or kidney cancer. CDR3s include the opening cysteine and the closing phenylalanine or tryptophan. The D gene is left open where the match is weak. Clone sizes are given selectively: once, few, many, or a class where the clone is expanded.

abundance | j_gene | d_gene | v_gene | CDR3aa | CDR3nt
NA | TRBJ2-1 | NA | TRBV29-1 | CSVDPLGGLSSYNEQFF | TGCAGCGTTGATCCCCTAGGCGGCCTAAGCTCCTACAATGAGCAGTTCTTC
few | TRBJ1-1 | NA | TRBV4-1 | CASSQLLFGGLDF | TGCGCCAGCAGCCAGCTTCTTTTCGGCGGGCTAGACTTT
NA | TRBJ2-1 | TRBD1 | TRBV5-1 | CASSLAGGAYNEQFF | TGCGCCAGCAGCTTGGCAGGGGGCGCTTACAATGAGCAGTTCTTC
NA | TRBJ2-7 | NA | TRBV6-1 | CASSESGRGTYEQYF | TGTGCCAGCAGTGAAAGCGGAAGGGGGACCTACGAGCAGTACTTC
NA | TRBJ2-1 | TRBD1 | TRBV5-6 | CASSWGTGGSEQFF | TGTGCCAGCAGCTGGGGGACAGGGGGATCTGAGCAGTTCTTC
NA | TRBJ2-7 | NA | TRBV6-5 | CASSYTALGPYEQYF | TGTGCCAGCAGTTACACAGCGCTTGGGCCATACGAGCAGTACTTC
NA | TRBJ1-2 | TRBD1 | TRBV19 | CASSQGTDRGYTF | TGTGCCAGTTCACAGGGGACTGACCGGGGCTACACCTTC
NA | TRBJ1-2 | NA | TRBV20-1 | CSAPGGYTF | TGCAGTGCCCCCGGAGGCTACACCTTC
NA | TRBJ2-2 | TRBD1 | TRBV19 | CASSIEMGQRTNTGELFF | TGTGCCAGTAGTATTGAGATGGGACAGAGGACGAACACCGGGGAGCTGTTTTTT
few | TRBJ1-6 | TRBD1 | TRBV19 | CASSIGQGYSSPLHF | TGTGCCAGTAGTATAGGACAGGGTTACAGTTCACCCCTCCACTTT
NA | TRBJ2-7 | NA | TRBV4-1 | CASSQDFSQGNSYEQYF | TGCGCCAGCAGCCAAGATTTTAGCCAGGGGAACTCCTACGAGCAGTACTTC